Listed here are 21 T cell receptor beta chains from one sample, sequenced in a study of OX40 agonist ivuxolimab in advanced cancers. Libraries were prepared by immunoSEQ multiplex PCR; TCRdb keeps only in-frame clonotypes and omits some of them. The sample gives about 70,000 clones, 80% to 90% of which show up once; approximately 0.86% is in the top ten. Material: CD4+ or CD8+ T cells sorted from blood, obtained in a trial of the OX40 agonist ivuxolimab. These receptors were obtained from an adult with an advanced solid tumor such as melanoma, head and neck, liver or kidney cancer.

The chain is built from TRBV14 and TRBJ1-1, with a possible D match to TRBD1 (6 bases). The CDR3 loop spans 14 amino acids. Germline V CDR1 and CDR2: SGHDN, FVKESK. The ends were cut back, 2 bases at V and 5 bases at J, with 12 bases in the middle. CDR3 DNA sequence: TGTGCCAGCAGCCAATTGGGGGCGAGTACTGAAGCTTTCTTT. This translates into CASSQLGASTEAFF. Supplemented by reference TRBV14 and TRBJ1-1, the full variable domain reads EAGVTQFPSHSVIEKGQTVTLRCDPISGHDNLYWYRRVMGKEIKFLLHFVKESKQDESGMPNNRFLAERTGGTYSTLKVQPAELEDSGVYFCASSQLGASTEAFFGQGTRLTVV.

Regarding this clone: The identical CDR3 is also encoded by other nucleotide sequences in the sample. The V and J genes are TRBV5-1 and TRBJ2-1; a possible D gene is TRBD1 (5 bases). V was clipped by 0 bases and J by 4 bases, with 11 bases between them. The CDR3 has 15 amino acids. In germline, CDR1 is SGHRS, CDR2 YFSETQ. CDR3 DNA: TGCGCCAGCAGCTTGGGTCAGGGTGGGTACAATGAGCAGTTCTTC. As protein: CASSLGQGGYNEQFF.

The J gene is TRBJ2-2, the V gene TRBV30; D not certain. The CDR3 is made up of 13 amino acids. From germline, CDR1 is GTSNPN and CDR2 SVGIG (reference sequence). V was trimmed by 0 bases and J by 6 bases, leaving 8 bases between them. The CDR3 is CAWSVQYPGELFF. The CDR3 bases are TGTGCCTGGAGTGTTCAGTACCCCGGGGAGCTGTTTTTT.

The chain employs TRBV4-2 and TRBJ2-3; 13 bases fit TRBD2. Germline assignment: CDR1 LGHNA and CDR2 YNFKEQ. The V segment lost 1 base and the J segment 2 bases; nucleotides outside the gene matches: 6. The CDR3 is 18 amino acids. The CDR3 region is CASSQVGTSGKTTDTQYF. CDR3 nucleotides: TGTGCCAGCAGCCAAGTGGGGACTAGCGGGAAGACCACAGATACGCAGTATTTT.

The V call is TRBV19, the J call TRBJ2-1, with 7 nucleotides matching TRBD1. CDR1 is LNHDA and CDR2 is SQIVND in the germline V gene (reference sequence). V was clipped by 7 bases and J by 6 bases; unmatched bases: 12. The CDR3 loop spans 15 amino acids. The chain's CDR3 is CASTRTGPPSNEQFF. As DNA, the CDR3 is TGTGCCAGTACCAGGACAGGACCTCCTTCCAATGAGCAGTTCTTC.

V is TRBV10-3 and J is TRBJ1-4; 9 positions match TRBD1. The J segment lost 6 bases and the V segment lost 2 bases, leaving 4 bases of the junction unmatched. Germline assignment: CDR1 ENHRY and CDR2 SYGVKD. This CDR3 has 15 amino acids. The CDR3 DNA reads as TGTGCCATCAGTGAGGGGACAGGGTTGGATGAAAAACTGTTTTTT. It codes for CAISEGTGLDEKLFF.

CDR3 in amino acids: CSASESKTQYF. For the CDR3, the DNA is TGCAGTGCTAGTGAATCAAAGACCCAGTACTTC. The chain combines TRBV20-1 with TRBJ2-5; D gene uncertain. The germline V and J ends were trimmed by 3 bases and 6 bases, with 8 bases remaining between them. From germline, CDR1 is DFQATT and CDR2 SNEGSKA (reference sequence). This CDR3 spans 11 amino acids.

This clone was found once. V usage is TRBV4-3 and J usage is TRBJ2-1; 12 bases are shared with TRBD2. Germline-derived CDR1 and CDR2 are LGHNA and YSLEER. The CDR3 loop spans 16 amino acids. With 1 base clipped from V and 7 bases from J, the junction kept 5 bases outside the gene matches. The CDR3 nucleotides read TGCGCCAGCAGCCAAGCGACTAGCGGGAGAGGTAATGAGCAGTTCTTC. This codes for CASSQATSGRGNEQFF.

This chain connects TRBV6-6 to TRBJ1-5; D remains ambiguous. The CDR3 covers 16 residues. CDR1 is MNHNY and CDR2 is SVGAGI in the germline V gene (reference sequence). V was clipped by 6 bases and J by 1 base, with 16 bases between them. The CDR3 sequence: CASSPHSTESNQPQHF. CDR3 in DNA: TGTGCCAGCAGCCCCCATTCTACAGAGAGCAATCAGCCCCAGCATTTT.

The rearrangement uses TRBV5-8 and TRBJ2-3; D ambiguous. Trimming shortened V by 0 bases and J by 3 bases, and 8 bases separated the two germline ends. This CDR3 contains 14 residues. Germline CDR1 is SGHTS and CDR2 is YDEGEE. CDR3 DNA: TGTGCCAGCAGCTTGGCCCTCGTGACAGATACGCAGTATTTT. Amino acid sequence: CASSLALVTDTQYF.

The chain carries TRBV9 and TRBJ1-5, with TRBD1 identical over 8 bases. J was trimmed by 3 bases and V by 0 bases; bases with no gene match: 2. The CDR3 covers 15 residues. CDR1 and CDR2 (germline): SGDLS, YYNGEE. CDR3 bases: TGTGCCAGCAGCGTAGGCAGGGGGCCCAATCAGCCCCAGCATTTT. Protein product: CASSVGRGPNQPQHF. Full variable domain (missing parts from reference TRBV9 and TRBJ1-5): DSGVTQTPKHLITATGQRVTLRCSPRSGDLSVYWYQQSLDQGLQFLIQYYNGEERAKGNILERFSAQQFPDLHSELNLSSLELGDSALYFCASSVGRGPNQPQHFGDGTRLSIL.

The chain joins TRBV19 to TRBJ1-2; D not resolved. The CDR3 runs 12 residues. The V gene's germline CDR1 is LNHDA and CDR2 SQIVND (reference sequence). V dropped 7 bases and J dropped 7 bases, with 13 bases sitting between them. This chain's CDR3 is CASIPGGSGYTF. CDR3 in DNA: TGTGCCAGTATCCCCGGAGGTTCTGGCTACACCTTC.

This rearrangement joins TRBV7-9 to TRBJ1-5; D gene unclear. V was trimmed by 8 bases and J by 4 bases, leaving 15 bases between them. There are 14 residues in the CDR3. CDR1 is SEHNR and CDR2 is FQNEAQ in the germline V gene (reference sequence). CDR3 protein: CASSGELRNQPQHF. CDR3 DNA sequence: TGTGCCAGCTCCGGGGAACTTAGAAATCAGCCCCAGCATTTT.

The chain carries TRBV10-1 and TRBJ2-1, with TRBD2 matching over 14 bases. Trimming removed 9 bases from V and 7 bases from J; junction bases left unmatched: 11. CDR1 and CDR2 from the germline V gene are WNHNN and SYGVQD (reference sequence). CDR3 length: 16 amino acids. This CDR3 is CARWPGLAGVSNEQFF. The CDR3 DNA sequence: TGCGCCAGATGGCCGGGACTAGCGGGAGTAAGTAATGAGCAGTTCTTC.

The V gene is TRBV29-1, the J gene TRBJ1-2; D gene unclear. Germline loops: CDR1 SQVTM, CDR2 ANQGSEA. Trimming removed 7 bases from V and 7 bases from J, with 13 bases in between. The CDR3 is 11 amino acids. The CDR3 is CSANSDGGYTF. The CDR3, as DNA: TGCAGCGCCAACTCGGACGGTGGCTACACCTTC.

This clone was seen more than once but under ten times. The chain joins TRBV7-2 to TRBJ2-5; D tentatively reads TRBD1 or TRBD2 (7 bases each). V lost 2 bases and J 4 bases, leaving 20 bases between the germline ends. CDR3 length: 17 residues. Germline CDR1 SGHTA, CDR2 FQGNSA. DNA of the CDR3: TGTGCCAGCAGCTTATACCCCAGGGGGGGGATCGCAGAGACCCAGTACTTC. As protein: CASSLYPRGGIAETQYF.

The V call is TRBV20-1, the J call TRBJ2-7; D gene unclear. CDR1 DFQATT and CDR2 SNEGSKA come from the germline V gene (reference sequence). The germline V and J ends were trimmed by 3 bases and 3 bases, with 6 bases remaining between them. This CDR3 contains 11 residues. As DNA, the CDR3 is TGCAGTGCTAGTTCTCTCTACGAGCAGTACTTC. Its protein is CSASSLYEQYF.

The chain carries TRBV28 and TRBJ2-7, with D possibly being TRBD2 (6 bases). The length of the CDR3 is 14 residues. Germline V CDR1 and CDR2: MDHEN, SYDVKM. V was trimmed by 7 bases and J by 9 bases, leaving 22 bases between them. The DNA of the CDR3 is TGTGCCAGCACCCCATCATCGGGGGTTATGGGGCAGTACTTC. It translates to CASTPSSGVMGQYF.

V usage is TRBV7-2 and J usage is TRBJ1-1, with TRBD1 matching 7 bases. The junction had 11 bases not matched to a gene; V was cut back by 5 bases and J by 8 bases. This CDR3 is 14 amino acids long. The germline CDR1 and CDR2 sequences are SGHTA and FQGNSA. The CDR3 is CASSLRQGGIEAFF. The CDR3 nucleotides read TGTGCCAGCAGCCTCCGACAGGGTGGGATAGAAGCTTTCTTT.

The V and J genes are TRBV6-6 and TRBJ2-5; tentatively, D is TRBD1 (6 bases). TRBJ2-7 explains the end of the DNA better; the J call may be wrong. The V gene's germline CDR1 is MNHNY and CDR2 SVGAGI (reference sequence). The CDR3 contains 15 residues. In DNA form, the CDR3 reads TGTGCCAGCAGTTACTCGAGACAGGCCGCCTACGAGCAGTACTTC. Translating it yields CASSYSRQAAYEQYF.

In DNA, the CDR3 is TGTGCCAGCTCACCACCAGGTTCGAACACCGGGGAGCTGTTTTTT. Protein product: CASSPPGSNTGELFF. This chain connects TRBV18 to TRBJ2-2; no firm D call. The CDR3 spans 15 residues. CDR1 and CDR2 (germline): KGHSH, LQKENI. With 0 bases removed from V and 0 bases from J, the gap between germline ends came to 5 bases.